One and the same sample provided the 12 T cell receptor beta chains below, sequenced in a study of blood T cell repertoires in COVID-19. The repertoire was sequenced with immunoSEQ multiplex PCR; TCRdb's copy has only in-frame clones and lacks some. The sample includes about 110,000 clones, just under 90% seen only once; the top ten take 1% to 1.4%. Material for sequencing was peripheral blood. The origin of the receptors is a human donor in a cohort sampled during active COVID-19.

As for this clone: Other DNA sequences in the sample encode the same CDR3. The CDR3 is CATSPGNNSPLHF. The CDR3 nucleotides read TGTGCCACCAGTCCGGGGAATAATTCACCCCTCCACTTT. The chain carries TRBV24-1 and TRBJ1-6, with D uncertain. V lost 6 bases, J lost 5 bases, and 7 bases lay in between. The germline V gene encodes CDR1 KGHDR and CDR2 SFDVKD. The CDR3 length is 13 residues.

In this sample, this clone turned up once. The V and J genes are TRBV28 and TRBJ2-7; 7 nucleotides match TRBD1. The J segment lost 7 bases and the V segment lost 3 bases, leaving 9 bases of the junction unmatched. This CDR3 spans 14 amino acids. Per the germline V gene, CDR1 is MDHEN and CDR2 is SYDVKM. The CDR3 DNA sequence: TGTGCCAGCAGTTTGCCGGGACAGTCGCTTGAGCAGTACTTC. It yields the protein CASSLPGQSLEQYF.

The chain combines TRBV7-2 with TRBJ2-3; 10 bases are shared with TRBD2. The V gene end was trimmed by 5 bases and the J gene end by 5 bases; junction bases not matched to a gene: 10. Germline V lookup: CDR1 SGHTA, CDR2 FQGNSA. This CDR3 has 16 amino acids. CDR3 DNA sequence: TGTGCCAGCAGCCCGCGTCGGGTAGCGGGAGGAGATACGCAGTATTTT. Translating it yields CASSPRRVAGGDTQYF.

This clone was detected only once. The rearrangement uses TRBV5-4 and TRBJ2-2; D gene uncertain. The V gene lost 4 bases and the J gene lost 3 bases, with 16 bases spanning the gap. Germline CDR1 SGHNT, CDR2 YYREEE (reference sequence). CDR3 length: 16 residues. The CDR3 nucleotides are TGTGCCAGCAGCCCGCCTCCAGGAATCCACACCGGGGAGCTGTTTTTT. It codes for CASSPPPGIHTGELFF.

J is TRBJ1-5 and V is TRBV25-1; the match to TRBD1 covers 9 bases. V was clipped by 10 bases and J by 0 bases; unmatched bases: 13. The CDR3 length is 17 residues. From germline, CDR1 is MGHDK and CDR2 SYGVNS. The CDR3 DNA reads as TGTGCCACCACGGACAGGGGCCCTAAGAATAGCAATCAGCCCCAGCATTTT. The encoded protein is CATTDRGPKNSNQPQHF.

The V and J genes are TRBV10-3 and TRBJ2-7; the D is unclear. Trimming took off 3 bases at V and 7 bases at J, with 10 bases between the two ends. The CDR3 extends over 12 amino acids. CDR1 and CDR2 (germline): ENHRY, SYGVKD. CDR3 loop: CAISDEAPEQYF. The CDR3, as DNA: TGTGCCATCAGTGATGAAGCCCCTGAGCAGTACTTC.

This chain links TRBV20-1 with TRBJ2-3; a weak D match, TRBD1 (6 bases). The CDR3 consists of 11 residues. With 5 bases removed from V and 3 bases from J, the gap between germline ends came to 6 bases. CDR1 DFQATT and CDR2 SNEGSKA come from the germline V gene (reference sequence). The CDR3 spells CSAQGTDTQYF. The CDR3 nucleotides read TGCAGTGCTCAGGGGACAGATACGCAGTATTTT.

A single count supports this clone. The chain joins TRBV6-2 or TRBV6-3 to TRBJ1-5; TRBD1 might be the D (6 bases). The CDR3 sequence is 15 residues long. Trimming removed 6 bases at V and 2 bases at J, with 14 bases between. The germline V gene encodes CDR1 MNHEY and CDR2 SVGEGT. CDR3 region: CASSPRDTGNQPQHF. The DNA for the CDR3 is TGTGCCAGCAGCCCCCGGGACACGGGCAATCAGCCCCAGCATTTT.

The V gene is TRBV11-3, the J gene TRBJ1-2; unclear D gene. V lost 3 bases and J lost 2, with 13 bases in between. CDR3 length: 15 amino acids. Germline V CDR1 and CDR2: SGHNT, YENEEA. This CDR3 reads CASSFFKQQNYGYTF. The CDR3 nucleotides read TGTGCCAGCAGCTTTTTTAAACAGCAAAACTATGGCTACACCTTC.

The chain combines TRBV5-6 with TRBJ2-3; 7 bases are shared with TRBD2. Trimming at V came to 6 bases and at J to 0 bases, leaving 13 bases not matched to a gene. The CDR3 consists of 17 residues. CDR1 is SGHDT and CDR2 is YYEEEE in the germline V gene. CDR3 protein: CASIARGGSPSTDTQYF. The CDR3, as DNA: TGTGCCAGCATCGCTAGGGGCGGGAGCCCCAGCACAGATACGCAGTATTTT.

This clone was picked up one time. The V gene is TRBV6-2 or TRBV6-3, the J gene TRBJ2-5, with TRBD2 matching 12 bases. With 6 bases clipped from V and 4 bases from J, the junction kept 6 bases outside the gene matches. The CDR3 has 15 amino acids. Germline-derived CDR1 and CDR2 are MNHEY and SVGEGT. The CDR3 is CASRPSGGAGETQYF. The CDR3 region has the DNA TGTGCCAGCAGGCCTAGCGGGGGGGCCGGAGAGACCCAGTACTTC.

This clone was picked up one time. CDR3 region: CASRMGLAGGDEQFF. CDR3 coding DNA: TGTGCCAGCAGGATGGGACTAGCGGGGGGTGATGAGCAGTTCTTC. The rearrangement joins TRBV6-6 to TRBJ2-1, with 15 bases lining up with TRBD2. V trimming: 6 bases; J trimming: 8 bases; junction bases outside the gene matches: 5. Germline V gives CDR1 MNHNY, CDR2 SVGAGI (reference sequence). CDR3 length: 15 amino acids.